This entry lists 2 T cell receptor beta chains sequenced from one sample in a study of immune characterization of retroperitoneal liposarcoma. MiXCR, applied by TCRdb to the PCR reads, yields one record per CDR3 protein. The sample includes about 7,600 distinct CDR3 sequences, roughly 39% of them seen just once. Material: tumor tissue. All receptors derive from a male donor with retroperitoneal liposarcoma.

The genes are TRBV7-2 and TRBJ2-4, with unresolved D. V lost 1 base to trimming and J lost 9 bases, with 7 bases between them. The germline CDR1 and CDR2 sequences are SGHTA and FQGNSA. This CDR3 spans 12 amino acids. Here the CDR3 reads CASSLGVGIQYF. The DNA for the CDR3 is TGTGCCAGCAGCTTAGGGGTCGGCATTCAGTACTTC.

This clonotype was found a few times. The V and J genes are TRBV27 and TRBJ2-1; D is uncertain. This CDR3 has 16 residues. Trimming took 5 bases from V and 13 from J, leaving 27 bases between them. Germline V gene data show CDR1 as MNHEY and CDR2 as SMNVEV (reference sequence). The CDR3 loop reads CASSPRTTSQQETQFF. CDR3 in DNA: TGTGCCAGCAGTCCCCGAACGACTTCGCAACAAGAGACCCAGTTCTTC.